The rows below give T cell receptor beta chains drawn from one sample of a study of blood T cell repertoires in COVID-19. Here immunoSEQ multiplex PCR was the method, and the copy in TCRdb shows in-frame clones only, minus some. The sample has about 250,000 clones, roughly four fifths seen once. Specimen: peripheral blood. The receptor source for this set is a man aged 80 or over with acute or convalescent COVID-19. The CDR3 runs from the conserved cysteine through the conserved F or W. Fields, in order: V gene, clone size, J gene, D gene, CDR3 DNA, CDR3 protein. A D gene is named only where the DNA matches it firmly. A clone size is listed for some rows: how often the clone was seen (once, few, many), or a class if it is expanded.

>TRBV19|.|TRBJ1-4|TRBD1
TGTGCCAGTAGTTCTCCCCGGGACAGCGTTGCAACTAATGAAAAACTGTTTTTT
CASSSPRDSVATNEKLFF
>TRBV6-5|.|TRBJ2-7|.
TGTGCCAGCAGTTACTCGAGTGGGACTTTCGGCTACGAGCAGTACTTC
CASSYSSGTFGYEQYF
>TRBV6-5|.|TRBJ1-5|.
TGTGCCAGCAGTTACTCGTGGCAGGGTAGCAATCAGCCCCAGCATTTT
CASSYSWQGSNQPQHF
>TRBV29-1|.|TRBJ2-7|TRBD1
TGCAGCGTTGGGACAGGCTCCTACGAGCAGTACTTC
CSVGTGSYEQYF
>TRBV7-9|few|TRBJ2-4|.
TGTGCCAGCAGCTTAAAGGGGGGGAACATTCAGTACTTC
CASSLKGGNIQYF
>TRBV20-1|.|TRBJ2-1|.
TGCAGTGCTAGTGGCGGTCTAGCGTCCTACAATGAGCAGTTCTTC
CSASGGLASYNEQFF
>TRBV7-2|.|TRBJ2-2|.
TGTGCCAGCAGACCGGCCGATCGGGTCACCGGGGAGCTGTTTTTT
CASRPADRVTGELFF
>TRBV15|.|TRBJ2-1|.
TGTGCCACCAGCAGAGTGGCGGTATCGGAGCAGTTCTTC
CATSRVAVSEQFF
>TRBV6-5|.|TRBJ1-5|.
TGTGCCAGCAGTTATTACCGGAGCCCTAATCAGCCCCAGCATTTT
CASSYYRSPNQPQHF
>TRBV28|.|TRBJ1-3|.
TGTGCCAGCAGTTTTAGCGGACCTTCTGACACCATATATTTT
CASSFSGPSDTIYF
>TRBV15|.|TRBJ2-7|TRBD2
TGTGCCACCAGCAGAGGCCTTGGCGGGAGCTCCTACGAGCAGTACTTC
CATSRGLGGSSYEQYF
>TRBV7-9|.|TRBJ1-2|TRBD1
TGTGCCAGCAGCACTTCCCGGGACAGGGTTAGAGATGGCTACACCTTC
CASSTSRDRVRDGYTF
>TRBV7-9|.|TRBJ1-2|.
TGTGCCAGCAGCTTATCGGGTCGAGTGAACTATGGCTACACCTTC
CASSLSGRVNYGYTF
>TRBV19|.|TRBJ2-3|.
TGTGCCAGTAGCCCGAGGGGGAGCACAGATACGCAGTATTTT
CASSPRGSTDTQYF
>TRBV5-4|.|TRBJ1-2|.
TGTGCCAGCAGCTCCAGCCAAGGGGCCTATGGCTACACCTTC
CASSSSQGAYGYTF
>TRBV5-1|.|TRBJ2-7|.
TGCGCCAGCAGCCCCGTCTCGTGGGCACCCACCTACGAGCAGTACTTC
CASSPVSWAPTYEQYF
>TRBV6-5|.|TRBJ1-1|TRBD1
TGTGCCAGCAGGGGACCGGGACAGGGGTTTTTTGAAGCTTTCTTT
CASRGPGQGFFEAFF
>TRBV7-9|once|TRBJ2-6|.
TGTGCCAGCAGCTTTACAGGAACCTCTGGGGCCAACGTCCTGACTTTC
CASSFTGTSGANVLTF
>TRBV6-1|once|TRBJ1-5|.
TGTGCCAGCAGTGTCTCCGGGACACCATCTAATCAGCCCCAGCATTTT
CASSVSGTPSNQPQHF
>TRBV6-5|once|TRBJ1-6|.
TGTGCCAGCAGCCTTCGGACACTGGCGGCACCCCTCCACTTT
CASSLRTLAAPLHF
>TRBV21-1|few|TRBJ2-7|.
TGTGCCAGCAGCTCAGACAGGGGCGCAACCTACGAGCAGTACTTC
CASSSDRGATYEQYF
>TRBV24-1|.|TRBJ2-7|TRBD1
TGTGCCACCAGTGATTTGGGGACAGGGGATGAGCAGTACTTC
CATSDLGTGDEQYF
>TRBV2|.|TRBJ1-2|.
TGTGCCAGCAATACCGGGGAGGTCTATGGCTACACCTTC
CASNTGEVYGYTF
>TRBV19|.|TRBJ2-1|.
TGTGCCAGTAGGGCACCATGGAGCTCCTACAATGAGCAGTTCTTC
CASRAPWSSYNEQFF
>TRBV3-1/TRBV3-2|.|TRBJ2-2|TRBD1
TGTGCCAGCAGCCGGACAGGGGGCACCTTTAACACCGGGGAGCTGTTTTTT
CASSRTGGTFNTGELFF
>TRBV10-3|.|TRBJ2-7|.
TGTGCCATCAGTGAGGGTGGCTCATACTCCTACGAGCAGTACTTC
CAISEGGSYSYEQYF
>TRBV2|few|TRBJ1-2|.
TGTGCCAGCAGTGAAAAGACAGCTAACTATGGCTACACCTTC
CASSEKTANYGYTF
>TRBV5-1|.|TRBJ2-2|.
TGCGCCAGCAGCTTGTCCGGGGGGCGAAGCACCGGGGAGCTGTTTTTT
CASSLSGGRSTGELFF
>TRBV5-1|.|TRBJ1-1|TRBD1
TGCGCCAGCAGCGAGAGGACAGGGGCTAACACTGAAGCTTTCTTT
CASSERTGANTEAFF
>TRBV24-1|.|TRBJ2-3|TRBD1
TGTGCCACCAGACCCAGGGGGCGAGACACAGATACGCAGTATTTT
CATRPRGRDTDTQYF
>TRBV24-1|once|TRBJ2-2|.
TGTGCCACCAGTGAGTCAGGGGCCACCGGGGAGCTGTTTTTT
CATSESGATGELFF
>TRBV15|.|TRBJ2-5|.
TGTGCCACCAGCAGTACCAACGGACAAGAGCAAGAGACCCAGTACTTC
CATSSTNGQEQETQYF
>TRBV7-2|.|TRBJ1-5|TRBD1
TGTGCCAGCAGCTTGGACAGGATTCAGCCCCAGCATTTT
CASSLDRIQPQHF
>TRBV18|.|TRBJ2-3|TRBD1
TGTGCCAGCTCACCACCGGGCAGGGGGCGAAACACAGATACGCAGTATTTT
CASSPPGRGRNTDTQYF
>TRBV6-5|.|TRBJ2-4|.
TGTGCCAGCATGAAGGGGCAGGTCCACTGGGGCATTCAGTACTTC
CASMKGQVHWGIQYF